This is a list of T cell receptor beta chains from one sample in a study of beta chain features in type 1 diabetes. This table comes from immunoSEQ multiplex PCR, and its TCRdb copy is limited to in-frame clones, with some not included. The sample consists of roughly 330,000 clones, roughly 13% of them appearing once. Source material: naive CD4+ T cells from blood. The receptors were gathered from a woman younger than 35 with type 1 diabetes. Both conserved end residues are part of each CDR3. Fields, in order: D gene, J gene, clone size, CDR3 length, V gene, CDR3 protein, CDR3 DNA. D genes are given only for firm matches. Clone size appears in some rows only: once, few, many, or a class for an expanded clone.

. | TRBJ2-7 | few | 11 | TRBV28 | CASSSSYEQYF | TGTGCCAGCAGTTCCAGCTACGAGCAGTACTTC
. | TRBJ2-5 | few | 16 | TRBV19 | CASSIWTGEIQETQYF | TGTGCCAGTAGTATATGGACCGGGGAGATCCAAGAGACCCAGTACTTC
. | TRBJ2-5 | . | 16 | TRBV5-1 | CASSGRSPPLQETQYF | TGCGCCAGCAGCGGGAGGAGTCCCCCCCTCCAAGAGACCCAGTACTTC
TRBD2 | TRBJ2-3 | few | 16 | TRBV4-2 | CASSQDPAGVRDTQYF | TGTGCCAGCAGCCAAGATCCAGCGGGAGTGAGGGATACGCAGTATTTT
. | TRBJ1-1 | . | 15 | TRBV7-2 | CASSLFESVNTEAFF | TGTGCCAGCAGCTTATTCGAGTCGGTGAACACTGAAGCTTTCTTT
. | TRBJ2-1 | . | 14 | TRBV15 | CATSRGQKYNEQFF | TGTGCCACCAGCCGAGGTCAAAAATACAATGAGCAGTTCTTC
. | TRBJ2-4 | . | 15 | TRBV30 | CAWSVDSLAKNIQYF | TGTGCCTGGAGTGTAGACTCACTAGCCAAAAACATTCAGTACTTC
TRBD1 | TRBJ2-1 | . | 18 | TRBV23-1 | CASSHPDGDRVRDNEQFF | TGCGCCAGCAGTCACCCGGATGGGGACAGGGTAAGGGACAATGAGCAGTTCTTC
. | TRBJ2-2 | . | 14 | TRBV19 | CASRTGSYTGELFF | TGTGCCAGTAGAACCGGGTCCTACACCGGGGAGCTGTTTTTT
TRBD1 | TRBJ2-5 | . | 11 | TRBV11-2 | CASSLQGVQYF | TGTGCCAGCAGCTTACAGGGGGTACAGTACTTC
. | TRBJ1-5 | . | 13 | TRBV29-1 | CSVGEVRGQPQHF | TGCAGCGTCGGTGAGGTCAGGGGCCAGCCCCAGCATTTT
TRBD2 | TRBJ2-3 | few | 15 | TRBV4-3 | CASSQTGLVTDTQYF | TGCGCCAGCAGCCAGACGGGACTAGTCACAGATACGCAGTATTTT
TRBD1 | TRBJ2-6 | . | 19 | TRBV5-4 | CASSRGQGGIRDGANVLTF | TGTGCCAGCAGCCGAGGACAGGGGGGCATCAGGGACGGGGCCAACGTCCTGACTTTC
TRBD1 | TRBJ2-7 | . | 16 | TRBV7-8 | CASSLGGQGWSYEQYF | TGTGCCAGCAGCTTAGGTGGACAGGGATGGTCCTACGAGCAGTACTTC
TRBD1 | TRBJ1-1 | once | 14 | TRBV5-1 | CASSLVTGGTEAFF | TGCGCCAGCAGCTTGGTCACAGGGGGCACTGAAGCTTTCTTT
TRBD1 | TRBJ1-2 | few | 17 | TRBV7-2 | CASSLPPGQGILYGYTF | TGTGCCAGCAGCTTACCGCCGGGACAGGGTATATTGTATGGCTACACCTTC
TRBD1 | TRBJ1-5 | few | 18 | TRBV19 | CASSISGQGTYSNQPQHF | TGTGCCAGTAGTATCTCCGGACAGGGAACCTATAGCAATCAGCCCCAGCATTTT
. | TRBJ2-1 | . | 13 | TRBV28 | CASSLGSEREQFF | TGTGCCAGCAGTTTAGGTAGCGAGCGTGAGCAGTTCTTC
TRBD2 | TRBJ2-3 | few | 17 | TRBV7-9 | CASSLLAGVVGTDTQYF | TGTGCCAGCAGCTTACTAGCGGGAGTGGTTGGCACAGATACGCAGTATTTT
TRBD2 | TRBJ2-5 | few | 14 | TRBV29-1 | CSVDPSGNQETQYF | TGCAGCGTTGACCCTAGCGGGAACCAAGAGACCCAGTACTTC
TRBD2 | TRBJ2-1 | few | 15 | TRBV30 | CAWRRLAASYNEQFF | TGTGCCTGGAGGAGGCTAGCGGCCTCCTACAATGAGCAGTTCTTC
. | TRBJ1-1 | few | 13 | TRBV30 | CAWSGGENTEAFF | TGTGCCTGGAGTGGGGGGGAGAACACTGAAGCTTTCTTT
. | TRBJ2-5 | . | 11 | TRBV5-1 | CASSFLETQYF | TGCGCCAGCAGCTTCCTGGAGACCCAGTACTTC
TRBD1 | TRBJ1-2 | few | 15 | TRBV2 | CASSEASRQGYGYTF | TGTGCCAGCAGTGAAGCCTCTCGACAGGGCTATGGCTACACCTTC
. | TRBJ1-1 | few | 13 | TRBV10-3 | CASGQNLNTEAFF | TGTGCCAGCGGACAGAACCTGAACACTGAAGCTTTCTTT
TRBD2 | TRBJ2-1 | . | 15 | TRBV11-1 | CASSPKILAGEKQFF | TGTGCCAGCAGCCCAAAGATACTAGCGGGAGAGAAGCAGTTCTTC
TRBD1 | TRBJ1-2 | few | 17 | TRBV18 | CASSPGDRGLPRYGYTF | TGTGCCAGCTCACCAGGGGACAGGGGTCTCCCCCGGTATGGCTACACCTTC
TRBD1 | TRBJ1-2 | . | 14 | TRBV5-6 | CASSLMGQTYGYTF | TGTGCCAGCAGCTTGATGGGACAGACATATGGCTACACCTTC
. | TRBJ1-5 | . | 10 | TRBV6-1 | CASSGQSQHF | TGTGCCAGCAGTGGACAGTCCCAGCATTTT
TRBD2 | TRBJ2-3 | . | 15 | TRBV5-1 | CASSLEAGPTDTQYF | TGCGCCAGCAGCTTGGAAGCGGGACCGACAGATACGCAGTATTTT
TRBD1 | TRBJ2-6 | . | 17 | TRBV11-1 | CASSRPGTGYGANVLTF | TGTGCCAGCAGCCGTCCCGGGACAGGGTACGGGGCCAACGTCCTGACTTTC
. | TRBJ2-1 | . | 14 | TRBV27 | CASHRRGIGNEQFF | TGTGCCAGCCACCGACGAGGGATTGGCAATGAGCAGTTCTTC
TRBD2 | TRBJ2-1 | few | 14 | TRBV2 | CASRGTSGSDEQFF | TGTGCCAGCAGGGGGACTAGCGGGAGCGATGAGCAGTTCTTC
. | TRBJ2-3 | few | 16 | TRBV6-6 | CASSLPGLPSTDTQYF | TGTGCCAGCAGCCTACCCGGACTACCGAGCACAGATACGCAGTATTTT
TRBD2 | TRBJ2-1 | . | 15 | TRBV7-2 | CASSLVSSGTNEQFF | TGTGCCAGCAGCTTAGTATCAAGCGGGACCAATGAGCAGTTCTTC
TRBD2 | TRBJ2-3 | . | 15 | TRBV5-6 | CASSRGTSGKDTQYF | TGTGCCAGCAGCCGGGGGACTAGCGGGAAGGATACGCAGTATTTT
TRBD1 | TRBJ1-5 | few | 14 | TRBV29-1 | CSGKPGQINQPQHF | TGCAGCGGAAAACCGGGACAGATCAATCAGCCCCAGCATTTT
TRBD2 | TRBJ2-1 | few | 15 | TRBV9 | CASSLTSGRTNEQFF | TGTGCCAGCAGCCTCACTAGCGGGAGAACAAATGAGCAGTTCTTC
. | TRBJ1-1 | . | 13 | TRBV14 | CASSQEPGPEAFF | TGTGCCAGCAGCCAAGAACCTGGGCCTGAAGCTTTCTTT
TRBD1 | TRBJ1-1 | few | 15 | TRBV5-1 | CASSKPQGGGTEAFF | TGCGCCAGCAGCAAACCTCAGGGGGGTGGCACTGAAGCTTTCTTT
. | TRBJ2-7 | . | 11 | TRBV20-1 | CSASDSYEQYF | TGCAGTGCAAGCGACTCCTACGAGCAGTACTTC
. | TRBJ2-3 | few | 14 | TRBV5-1 | CASSLGLPSDTQYF | TGCGCCAGCAGCTTGGGACTTCCCTCGGATACGCAGTATTTT
TRBD2 | TRBJ2-5 | . | 15 | TRBV2 | CASTREAVDQETQYF | TGTGCCAGCACCCGGGAGGCCGTTGATCAAGAGACCCAGTACTTC
. | TRBJ1-4 | few | 16 | TRBV28 | CASSSRAGVVGEKLFF | TGTGCCAGCAGCAGTCGGGCAGGGGTGGTTGGTGAAAAACTGTTTTTT
TRBD2 | TRBJ2-5 | few | 14 | TRBV5-1 | CASSMGLARETQYF | TGCGCCAGCAGCATGGGACTAGCGAGAGAGACCCAGTACTTC
. | TRBJ1-4 | few | 14 | TRBV28 | CASSSTLGNEKLFF | TGTGCCAGCAGCTCGACACTGGGTAATGAAAAACTGTTTTTT
. | TRBJ2-3 | . | 15 | TRBV27 | CASRPRQTYGDTQYF | TGTGCCAGCAGACCCAGACAGACCTACGGGGATACGCAGTATTTT